Presented here are 28 T cell receptor beta chains from one specimen sequenced in a study of CD8 T cells in Susac syndrome (dated by TCRdb to about 2019). Library generation was performed with the immunoSEQ multiplex PCR assay. RNA was extracted using the RNeasy kit, and about 0.45 to 1 microgram was reverse transcribed with random hexamers. The raw public reads went through TCRdb reprocessing: fastp at Q25, MiXCR clone calling, in-frame beta chains kept. Rows with a matching CDR3 protein are joined into one entry that keeps the most common DNA and genes. The sample data list about 160,000 distinct CDR3 sequences, and roughly 94% of these were observed just once. Of the sample, roughly 0.1% is held by the ten largest clones. Specimen: CD4+ T cells from PBMCs. These receptors were taken from a human donor with multiple sclerosis.

This chain joins TRBV28 and TRBJ1-5; D possibly corresponds to TRBD1 (6 bases). Germline V gene sequence: CDR1 MDHEN, CDR2 SYDVKM. Trimming removed 8 bases at V and 7 bases at J, with 21 bases between. This CDR3 spans 15 amino acids. DNA of the CDR3: TGTGCCAGCCAGGGGTCTTCATACTTTACGCAGCCCCAGCATTTT. Translation: CASQGSSYFTQPQHF.

The chain has TRBV25-1 and TRBJ1-1; D is unresolved. Germline CDR1 is MGHDK and CDR2 is SYGVNS. The CDR3 runs 13 residues. Trimming removed 6 bases from V and 3 bases from J, with 11 bases in between. CDR3 in DNA: TGTGCCAGCAGAGTCGGGTGGGACACTGAAGCTTTCTTT. Its protein is CASRVGWDTEAFF.

This clonotype is a singleton in its sample. The chain combines TRBV15 with TRBJ1-2; D is unresolved. Trimming shortened V by 7 bases and J by 4 bases, and 10 bases separated the two germline ends. The CDR3 consists of 12 residues. Germline values: CDR1 LNHNV, CDR2 YYDKDF (reference sequence). The CDR3 loop is CATTQDFYGYTF. CDR3 in DNA: TGTGCCACCACCCAGGACTTCTATGGCTACACCTTC.

The V gene is TRBV5-5, the J gene TRBJ2-5, with TRBD2 matching over 13 bases. CDR1 SGHKS and CDR2 YYEKEE come from the germline V gene (reference sequence). V shed 4 bases, J shed 0 bases, and the junction held 6 bases outside the gene matches. This CDR3 is built from 17 residues. CDR3 nucleotide sequence: TGTGCCAGCAGCCGCGAGACTAGCGGGAGGTACCAAGAGACCCAGTACTTC. It translates to CASSRETSGRYQETQYF.

The rearrangement uses TRBV20-1 and TRBJ2-3; TRBD2 agrees at 13 bases. The germline gives CDR1 DFQATT, CDR2 SNEGSKA (reference sequence). With 6 bases clipped from V and 5 bases from J, the junction kept 5 bases outside the gene matches. The CDR3 has 14 amino acids. The CDR3 protein is CSAWTSGRGDTQYF. DNA for the CDR3: TGCAGTGCATGGACTAGCGGGAGAGGAGATACGCAGTATTTT.

This sequence joins TRBV3-1 and TRBJ2-1; possibly TRBD1 for D (5 bases). V lost 3 bases and J 5 bases, leaving 8 bases between the germline ends. The CDR3 totals 13 residues. Germline CDR1 is LGHDT and CDR2 is YNNKEL (reference sequence). The CDR3 region is CASSHGQNNEQFF. Written as DNA, the CDR3 is TGTGCCAGCAGCCACGGACAAAACAATGAGCAGTTCTTC.

The DNA for the CDR3 is TGTGCCATCAGCGACATTACCGCAGGGAGAACCTTTTATTCACCCCTCCACTTT. Protein sequence: CAISDITAGRTFYSPLHF. The rearrangement links TRBV10-3 to TRBJ1-6, with D possibly being TRBD1 (5 bases). The CDR3 is made up of 18 amino acids. Germline CDR1 ENHRY, CDR2 SYGVKD. The V end lost 6 bases, the J end lost 8 bases, and 26 bases lay between the germline ends.

V usage is TRBV5-4 and J usage is TRBJ2-7, with D maybe TRBD2 (5 bases). In germline, CDR1 is SGHNT, CDR2 YYREEE (reference sequence). This CDR3 contains 16 residues. Between the trimmed V and J ends, which lost 0 bases and 3 bases, there was a span of 16 bases. The CDR3 bases are TGTGCCAGCAGCTTGGTTGGGTCGGGAACTCACTACGAGCAGTACTTC. This codes for CASSLVGSGTHYEQYF.

The chain is built from TRBV12-3 or TRBV12-4 and TRBJ2-7; D gene ambiguous. The CDR3 spans 11 residues. The ends were cut back, 1 base at V and 6 bases at J, with 4 bases in the middle. CDR3 sequence (DNA): TGTGCCAGCAGTTTAGAGATCGAGCAGTACTTC. Its protein is CASSLEIEQYF.

The V call is TRBV29-1, the J call TRBJ2-7; no clear D. The germline V gene has CDR1 SQVTM and CDR2 ANQGSEA. Trimming left V 5 bases short and J 3 bases short, with 8 bases between. CDR3 size: 11 residues. The CDR3 sequence is CSVQHDYEQYF. For the CDR3, the DNA is TGCAGCGTTCAGCATGACTACGAGCAGTACTTC.

The CDR3 region is CAWGGQSSQPQHF. The CDR3 DNA reads as TGTGCCTGGGGTGGACAGTCAAGCCAGCCCCAGCATTTT. This chain connects TRBV30 to TRBJ1-5, with D perhaps matching TRBD1 (6 bases). The CDR3 has 13 amino acids. Germline V gives CDR1 GTSNPN, CDR2 SVGIG (reference sequence). Trimming pared 5 bases from V and 7 bases from J, leaving 15 bases between.

The chain links TRBV2 to TRBJ2-6, with TRBD1 matching 8 bases. The V gene's germline CDR1 is SNHLY and CDR2 FYNNEI. CDR3 length: 15 residues. The V segment lost 5 bases and the J segment 2 bases; nucleotides outside the gene matches: 2. In nucleotides, the CDR3 is TGTGCCAGCAGTTCGACAGGGGCTGGGGCCAACGTCCTGACTTTC. As protein: CASSSTGAGANVLTF.

The table lists this clonotype with a count of one. The chain employs TRBV30 and TRBJ2-1; 11 bases fit TRBD2. CDR1 and CDR2 (germline): GTSNPN, SVGIG (reference sequence). The CDR3 runs 14 residues. CDR3 residues: CTYSGPVLAGVKFF. The CDR3 nucleotides are TGTACCTATTCGGGGCCGGTACTAGCGGGAGTAAAGTTCTTC.

This chain uses TRBV4-3 with TRBJ2-2, with D hard to call. CDR3 length equals 15 residues. CDR1 and CDR2 (germline): LGHNA, YSLEER. Trimming pared 1 base from V and 5 bases from J, leaving 11 bases between. The DNA for the CDR3 is TGCGCCAGCAGCCAAGGTTCCGCGAGGACCGGGGAGCTGTTTTTT. Its translation: CASSQGSARTGELFF.

The CDR3 sequence is CASSPRVEANEKLFF. The CDR3 nucleotides are TGTGCCAGCTCACCGAGAGTCGAGGCTAATGAAAAACTGTTTTTT. The chain recombines TRBV18 with TRBJ1-4; D call uncertain. This CDR3 contains 15 residues. Trimming pared 3 bases from V and 3 bases from J, leaving 11 bases between. Germline V lookup: CDR1 KGHSH, CDR2 LQKENI.

The CDR3 region has the DNA TGTGCCAGCAGCCAAAATCAGGGGATGTGGGAGACCCAGTACTTC. Amino acids: CASSQNQGMWETQYF. This sequence joins TRBV14 and TRBJ2-5; D might be TRBD1 (6 bases). CDR1 is SGHDN and CDR2 is FVKESK in the germline V gene. The V end was cut by 2 bases, the J end by 5 bases, with 15 bases between. CDR3 size: 15 residues.

The chain is built from TRBV10-3 and TRBJ2-7; the D gene could be TRBD1 or TRBD2 (5 bases each). Trimming cost V 2 bases and J 0 bases, with 11 bases left between them. Germline V gene sequence: CDR1 ENHRY, CDR2 SYGVKD. The CDR3 has 15 residues. The DNA for the CDR3 is TGTGCCATCAGTGAGGAGGGGACGGGCTCCTACGAGCAGTACTTC. Its translation is CAISEEGTGSYEQYF.

V gene TRBV30 combines with J gene TRBJ2-7; no clear D. In germline, CDR1 is GTSNPN, CDR2 SVGIG (reference sequence). Trimming stripped 1 base from V and 5 bases from J, with 6 bases between. The CDR3 spans 11 residues. DNA for the CDR3: TGTGCCTGGAGTGGAGGTCACGAGCAGTACTTC. This codes for CAWSGGHEQYF.

J is TRBJ2-1 and V is TRBV7-3, with TRBD2 identical over 9 bases. V gave up 2 bases and J gave up 6 bases; unmatched junction bases: 8. CDR1 and CDR2 from the germline V gene are SGHTA and FQGTGA. There are 16 residues in the CDR3. The DNA for the CDR3 is TGTGCCAGCAGCTTAGGGCGGGAGGGGTCCCTCAATGAGCAGTTCTTC. Protein product: CASSLGREGSLNEQFF.

This clonotype was recorded only once. The rearrangement links TRBV27 to TRBJ1-1; D may be TRBD1 (5 bases). CDR3 size: 13 residues. With 5 bases removed from V and 1 base from J, the gap between germline ends came to 8 bases. Germline CDR1 and CDR2: MNHEY and SMNVEV (reference sequence). This CDR3 reads CASSRQWNTEAFF. The CDR3, as DNA: TGTGCCAGCAGTCGACAGTGGAACACTGAAGCTTTCTTT.

V usage is TRBV12-3 or TRBV12-4 and J usage is TRBJ2-1; TRBD2 matches 7 bases. Trimming cost V 7 bases and J 2 bases; bases outside gene matches: 5. CDR3 size: 14 residues. Written as DNA, the CDR3 is TGTGCCAGCACCTCGGGAGGAGCCTACAATGAGCAGTTCTTC. Translating it yields CASTSGGAYNEQFF.

The chain couples TRBV6-5 to TRBJ2-7, with 7 bases aligning to TRBD1. The CDR3 is 18 residues long. The V and J ends lost 0 bases and 2 bases, in that order; junction bases with no gene match: 13. Germline-derived CDR1 and CDR2 are MNHEY and SVGAGI. The CDR3 region has the DNA TGTGCCAGCAGTTACTCGGTGGGCCGGGACAGAGTAACCTACGAGCAGTACTTC. Its protein is CASSYSVGRDRVTYEQYF.

The V call is TRBV30, the J call TRBJ1-1; a weak D match, TRBD1 (6 bases). V was pared by 0 bases and J by 0 bases, with 26 bases between. CDR3 length equals 20 residues. Looked up from germline, CDR1 is GTSNPN and CDR2 is SVGIG (reference sequence). CDR3 nucleotides: TGTGCCTGGAGTGTACAAGTGGTCAGGGGCTTCCTAAAGATGAACACTGAAGCTTTCTTT. It specifies CAWSVQVVRGFLKMNTEAFF.

The V gene is TRBV30, the J gene TRBJ1-2, with D unresolved. The CDR3 length is 12 residues. The V end was cut by 0 bases, the J end by 4 bases, with 6 bases between. Per germline, CDR1 GTSNPN and CDR2 SVGIG (reference sequence). The CDR3 reads CAWSVDGYGYTF. In nucleotides, the CDR3 is TGTGCCTGGAGTGTGGACGGCTATGGCTACACCTTC.

V usage is TRBV25-1 and J usage is TRBJ1-2, with no clear D. Trimming removed 6 bases from V and 4 bases from J, with 15 bases in between. Germline V gene lookup returns CDR1 MGHDK and CDR2 SYGVNS. The CDR3 runs to 14 residues. The CDR3 bases are TGTGCCAGCAGCCCCCAAGGGTTTACCTATGGCTACACCTTC. Amino acid sequence: CASSPQGFTYGYTF.

This clonotype was picked up a small number of times. The chain links TRBV30 to TRBJ1-2; no firm D call. The CDR3 contains 11 residues. Germline CDR1 is GTSNPN and CDR2 is SVGIG (reference sequence). V was pared by 0 bases and J by 4 bases, with 3 bases between. CDR3 sequence (DNA): TGTGCCTGGAGTGTCCTCTATGGCTACACCTTC. Its translation: CAWSVLYGYTF.

The chain combines TRBV10-3 with TRBJ1-1, with 9 bases fitting TRBD1. Losses at the gene ends were 6 bases for V and 4 bases for J; bases not matched to a gene: 6. This CDR3 is 14 amino acids long. CDR1 and CDR2 from the germline V gene are ENHRY and SYGVKD. The CDR3 DNA is TGTGCCATCAGCGGCGGACAGGGGATCACTGAAGCTTTCTTT. It specifies CAISGGQGITEAFF.

This chain joins TRBV5-6 and TRBJ2-2; the D gene is possibly TRBD2 (6 bases). The CDR3 contains 15 residues. The V and J ends lost 3 bases and 4 bases respectively, with 13 bases between them. Looked up from germline, CDR1 is SGHDT and CDR2 is YYEEEE. CDR3 sequence: CASSWDGRRTGELFF. The CDR3 nucleotides read TGTGCCAGCAGCTGGGACGGGAGACGCACCGGGGAGCTGTTTTTT.